These 5 T cell receptor beta chains were sequenced from one sample in a study of low-dose radiotherapy and immunotherapy resistance in tumors. TRAV- and TRBV-specific primers were used for first-strand cDNA, which covered alpha and beta chains. Amplification, which lasted approximately 19 PCR cycles, used a constant-region primer and V-primer adapter to amplify TCRs. TCRdb processed the reads anew with MiXCR; each CDR3 protein has one entry. The table has some 6,200 distinct CDR3 sequences, 80% to 85% seen once. Source of these receptors: a human donor with advanced metastatic prostate, ovarian, gallbladder or colorectal cancer (not recorded which). This table probably holds off-target reads from a library built for another chain.

The rearrangement joins TRBV25-1 to TRBJ2-1; D might be TRBD1 or TRBD2, each matching 5 bases. Looked up from germline, CDR1 is MGHDK and CDR2 is SYGVNS. The V end was cut by 5 bases, the J end by 7 bases, with 18 bases between. The CDR3 consists of 15 residues. This chain's CDR3 is CASSIGDLMGNEQFF. CDR3 nucleotides: TGTGCCAGCAGTATCGGGGACCTCATGGGGAATGAGCAGTTCTTC.

The rearrangement links TRBV9 to TRBJ2-1, with a weak D call TRBD2 (6 bases). The germline gives CDR1 SGDLS, CDR2 YYNGEE. There are 14 residues in the CDR3. V shed 1 base and J shed 7 bases, with 12 bases lying between them. In DNA form, the CDR3 reads TGTGCCAGCAGCGTAACGGGAGTGGAAAATGAGCAGTTCTTC. Amino acid sequence: CASSVTGVENEQFF.

The rearrangement links TRBV28 to TRBJ2-7; 8 bases match TRBD1. Trimming at V came to 6 bases and at J to 5 bases, leaving 6 bases not matched to a gene. Germline V gene sequence: CDR1 MDHEN, CDR2 SYDVKM. The CDR3 length is 13 residues. The CDR3 DNA follows: TGTGCCAGCAGCCTGGACAGGGTTCACGAGCAGTACTTC. Residues: CASSLDRVHEQYF.

V and J are TRBV12-3 or TRBV12-4 and TRBJ2-3; TRBD2 agrees at 8 bases. The CDR3 covers 16 residues. V dropped 4 bases and J dropped 6; count of bases not matched to a gene: 12. The CDR3 region has the DNA TGTGCCAGCAGTTCTGCGGGGGGCGCCCTGGATGATACGCAGTATTTT. Protein sequence: CASSSAGGALDDTQYF.

The J gene is TRBJ2-7, the V gene TRBV28; the D call may be TRBD1 or TRBD2 (6 bases each). Trimming took off 5 bases at V and 4 bases at J, with 9 bases between the two ends. CDR3 length equals 12 residues. CDR1 is MDHEN and CDR2 is SYDVKM in the germline V gene. CDR3: CASSRGTYEQYF. The DNA of the CDR3 is TGTGCCAGCAGTCGCGGGACATACGAGCAGTACTTC.